This T cell receptor (beta chain) was identified in a study of blood T cell repertoires in COVID-19. The method was immunoSEQ multiplex PCR; TCRdb's version includes in-frame clones alone and lacks a portion of them. Of 150,000 to 200,000 clones in the sample, about four fifths are singletons; the top ten hold less than 3%. Germline V lookup: CDR1 LNHDA, CDR2 SQIVND (reference sequence). Between the trimmed V and J ends, which lost 0 bases and 7 bases, there was a span of 19 bases. The CDR3 spans 17 residues. This clone appeared once. Sample: peripheral blood. The rearrangement joins TRBV19 to TRBJ2-1; no reliable D call. The sequence was obtained from a human donor with acute or convalescent COVID-19. The donor label of this sample is uncertain. CDR3 region: CASSIDASVLRPNEQFF. CDR3 in DNA: TGTGCCAGTAGTATAGATGCCAGCGTCCTCCGACCTAATGAGCAGTTCTTC.